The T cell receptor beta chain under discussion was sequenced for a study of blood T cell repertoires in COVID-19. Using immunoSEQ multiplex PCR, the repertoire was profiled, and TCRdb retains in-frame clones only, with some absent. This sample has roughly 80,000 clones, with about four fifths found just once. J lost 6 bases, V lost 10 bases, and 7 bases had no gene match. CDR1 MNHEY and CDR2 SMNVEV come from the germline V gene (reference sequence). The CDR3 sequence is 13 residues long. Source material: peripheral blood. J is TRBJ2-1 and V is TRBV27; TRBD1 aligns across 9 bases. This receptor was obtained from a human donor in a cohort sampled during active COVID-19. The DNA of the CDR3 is TGTGCCACATCCCGGGACAGGGTCAATGAGCAGTTCTTC. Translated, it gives CATSRDRVNEQFF.